This T cell receptor beta chain was found in a study of blood T cell repertoires in COVID-19. The protocol was immunoSEQ multiplex PCR, while the TCRdb copy is restricted to in-frame clones and leaves out a portion. The data show more than 150,000 clones, approximately 80% seen once. Ages ranged from roughly 18 to 100 years, with residence in approximately 23 US areas. Self-reported history from a screening survey and questionnaire set each donor's cohort. The germline CDR1 and CDR2 sequences are LNHDA and SQIVND (reference sequence). This CDR3 has 16 residues. Trimming removed 3 bases from V and 2 bases from J; junction bases left unmatched: 7.

The origin of this receptor is a man in his sixties who had been exposed to COVID-19. This chain uses TRBV19 with TRBJ1-2; 9 bases align to TRBD1. Sequenced sample: PBMCs or T cells enriched from blood (not recorded which). The CDR3 spells CASSIWTGVGNYGYTF. In DNA, the CDR3 is TGTGCCAGTAGTATCTGGACAGGGGTTGGGAACTATGGCTACACCTTC.